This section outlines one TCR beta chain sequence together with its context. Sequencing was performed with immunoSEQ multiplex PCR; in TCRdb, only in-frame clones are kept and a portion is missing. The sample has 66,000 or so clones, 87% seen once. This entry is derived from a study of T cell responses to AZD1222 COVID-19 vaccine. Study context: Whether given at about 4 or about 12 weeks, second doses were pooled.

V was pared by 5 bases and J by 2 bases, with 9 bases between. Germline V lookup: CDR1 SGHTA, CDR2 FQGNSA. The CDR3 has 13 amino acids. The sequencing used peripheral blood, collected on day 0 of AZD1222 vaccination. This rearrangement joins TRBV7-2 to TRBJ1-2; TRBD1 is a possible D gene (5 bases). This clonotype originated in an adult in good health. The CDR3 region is CASSPGVNYGYTF. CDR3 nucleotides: TGTGCCAGCAGCCCGGGGGTAAACTATGGCTACACCTTC.